The 27 T cell receptor beta chains presented below share a single source sample, sequenced in a study of identical twins. TCRdb called the 5' RACE reads again in MiXCR, with one record for every CDR3 protein. The sample holds around 340,000 distinct CDR3 sequences, approximately 13% seen once. The data also belong to a second study, concerning yellow fever vaccine responses in identical twins.

Sequencing input: CD8+ T cells sorted from blood. Every receptor here comes from a woman younger than 30 in good health.

The chain carries TRBV15 and TRBJ1-1, with D unresolved. Trimming shortened V by 5 bases and J by 1 base, and 11 bases separated the two germline ends. The germline V gene has CDR1 LNHNV and CDR2 YYDKDF (reference sequence). This CDR3 has 14 residues. The CDR3: CATSGTLENTEAFF. Here the CDR3 DNA reads TGTGCCACCAGCGGCACACTCGAGAACACTGAAGCTTTCTTT.

This clonotype showed up many times. The chain employs TRBV12-3 or TRBV12-4 and TRBJ2-1; 11 nucleotides align to TRBD2. The ends lost 5 bases at V and 6 bases at J; junction bases unmatched: 3. This CDR3 is built from 14 residues. The CDR3 DNA follows: TGTGCCAGCAGTCGGCTAGCGGGGGGCAATGAGCAGTTCTTC. It encodes CASSRLAGGNEQFF.

As for this clonotype: One junction end disagrees with the germline gene, perhaps due to a read error. The rearrangement uses TRBV29-1 and TRBJ2-5, with D possibly TRBD1 on 6 matching bases. CDR3 length equals 12 residues. Per germline, CDR1 SQVTM and CDR2 ANQGSEA. The CDR3 sequence: CSFLGRGETQHF. CDR3 coding DNA: TGCAGCTTTTTAGGCAGGGGAGAGACCCAGCACTTC.

This chain joins TRBV29-1 and TRBJ2-2; D is possibly TRBD2 (6 bases). Per the germline V gene, CDR1 is SQVTM and CDR2 is ANQGSEA. The CDR3 has 16 residues. Trimming cost V 6 bases and J 3 bases, with 20 bases left between them. The DNA for the CDR3 is TGCAGCGTGACCGGGACTGATAGATCACACACCGGGGAGCTGTTTTTT. This codes for CSVTGTDRSHTGELFF.

The sample holds many counts of this clonotype. The V and J genes are TRBV11-1 and TRBJ2-7; 9 positions match TRBD1. There are 18 residues in the CDR3. Per the germline V gene, CDR1 is SGHAT and CDR2 is FQDESV (reference sequence). Trimming at V came to 1 base and at J to 3 bases, leaving 13 bases not matched to a gene. The CDR3 spells CASSLEGDRVPLIYEQYV. In DNA, the CDR3 is TGTGCCAGCAGCTTAGAAGGGGACAGGGTCCCCCTCATCTACGAGCAGTACGTC.

This clonotype was recorded a few times. The chain carries TRBV27 and TRBJ1-2; D possibly corresponds to TRBD1 (6 bases). The V gene lost 5 bases and the J gene lost 4 bases, with 11 bases spanning the gap. The CDR3 has 13 residues. CDR1 is MNHEY, CDR2 SMNVEV, per germline (reference sequence). The CDR3 DNA follows: TGTGCCAGCAGTCCTGGGACAACCTATGGCTACACCTTC. It is translated as CASSPGTTYGYTF.

This clonotype occurred a few times. The rearrangement uses TRBV2 and TRBJ2-2, with 12 bases lining up with TRBD2. This CDR3 region has 19 residues. Germline trimming cut 3 bases from V and 4 bases from J; bases unmatched to any gene: 12. The V gene's germline CDR1 is SNHLY and CDR2 FYNNEI. The CDR3 DNA reads TGTGCCAGCAGTGACCCCCTAGCGGGGGGGCCATATCGCACCGGGGAGCTGTTTTTT. It codes for CASSDPLAGGPYRTGELFF.

This clonotype turned up a few times. The chain links TRBV20-1 to TRBJ2-7, with D possibly being TRBD1 (5 bases). Germline CDR1 reads DFQATT; CDR2 reads SNEGSKA (reference sequence). The CDR3 has 15 amino acids. V was trimmed by 5 bases and J by 2 bases, leaving 19 bases between them. The CDR3 here is CSASPDILLAYEQYF. The CDR3 DNA follows: TGCAGTGCTTCCCCGGACATCCTCCTAGCCTACGAGCAGTACTTC.

This clonotype was recorded a few times. V is TRBV28 and J is TRBJ2-5; D uncertain. Germline lookup yields CDR1 MDHEN and CDR2 SYDVKM. The CDR3 extends over 17 amino acids. Between the trimmed V and J ends, which lost 3 bases and 1 base, there was a span of 18 bases. The CDR3 DNA is TGTGCCAGCAGTTTCTCGCCCTCCGGACGGACCCAAGAGACCCAGTACTTC. It codes for CASSFSPSGRTQETQYF.

This clonotype came up many times. The chain carries TRBV6-5 and TRBJ2-7; 11 bases match TRBD2. V was pared by 8 bases and J by 4 bases, with 10 bases of the junction left unmatched. CDR3 length equals 15 residues. CDR1 MNHEY and CDR2 SVGAGI come from the germline V gene. CDR3 sequence (DNA): TGTGCCAGCGGCCCTTTCACTAGCGGGGGATACGAGCAGTACGTC. Translation: CASGPFTSGGYEQYV.

This clonotype was counted between two and nine times. The V and J genes are TRBV11-3 and TRBJ2-5, with D perhaps given as TRBD1 or TRBD2 (5 bases each). Germline V gene sequence: CDR1 SGHNT, CDR2 YENEEA. V lost 6 bases and J 5 bases, leaving 19 bases between the germline ends. This CDR3 contains 15 residues. The CDR3 sequence: CASRARVSSMETQYF. The CDR3 DNA is TGTGCCAGCAGGGCCAGGGTGTCTAGCATGGAGACCCAGTACTTC.

This rearrangement joins TRBV15 to TRBJ2-1, with 8 bases identical to TRBD1. Germline trimming cut 4 bases from V and 12 bases from J; bases unmatched to any gene: 17. The CDR3 is 16 amino acids. Per germline, CDR1 LNHNV and CDR2 YYDKDF (reference sequence). Here the CDR3 reads CATSNDRETGAERQFF. The CDR3 DNA sequence: TGTGCCACCAGCAACGACCGAGAGACAGGGGCCGAGCGGCAGTTCTTC.

This chain connects TRBV29-1 to TRBJ2-1; TRBD2 matches at 10 bases. Unmatched junction bases numbered 6, after V lost 7 bases and J lost 3 bases. The CDR3 covers 14 residues. Germline V gives CDR1 SQVTM, CDR2 ANQGSEA. The chain's CDR3 is CSDLAGANYNEQFF. Here the CDR3 DNA reads TGCAGCGACCTAGCGGGGGCCAACTACAATGAGCAGTTCTTC.

This clonotype was seen repeatedly, ten times or more. The V call is TRBV11-2, the J call TRBJ2-1, with unresolved D. The CDR3 consists of 13 residues. Germline values: CDR1 SGHAT, CDR2 FQNNGV. V shed 1 base and J shed 10 bases, with 11 bases lying between them. This CDR3 reads CASSLVLTGEQFF. In DNA, the CDR3 is TGTGCCAGCAGCTTAGTATTAACCGGGGAGCAGTTCTTC.

V is TRBV10-2 and J is TRBJ2-2; D is ambiguous. Trimming took off 7 bases at V and 5 bases at J, with 5 bases between the two ends. The CDR3 is 11 residues long. Germline V gene sequence: CDR1 WSHSY, CDR2 SAAADI. CDR3 sequence reads: CASTITGELFF. The CDR3 DNA sequence: TGCGCCAGCACCATAACCGGGGAGCTGTTTTTT.

This clonotype was detected ten times or more. The V gene is TRBV7-8, the J gene TRBJ2-7; tentative D call: TRBD1 (5 bases). V gave up 4 bases and J gave up 4 bases, with 8 bases separating them. The CDR3 loop spans 12 amino acids. Germline values: CDR1 SGHVS, CDR2 FQNEAQ. The chain's CDR3 is CASSSTEYEQYF. CDR3 nucleotide sequence: TGTGCCAGCAGCTCGACAGAATACGAGCAGTACTTC.

In its sample, this clonotype was seen a few times. The chain is built from TRBV20-1 and TRBJ2-1, with D possibly being TRBD2 (6 bases). The CDR3 totals 17 residues. Germline V CDR1 and CDR2: DFQATT, SNEGSKA (reference sequence). Trimming pared 1 base from V and 0 bases from J, leaving 16 bases between. In nucleotides, the CDR3 is TGCAGTGCTAGAGTCCGGCCGGGGGTAGGCTCCTACAATGAGCAGTTCTTC. Amino acids: CSARVRPGVGSYNEQFF.

J is TRBJ2-1 and V is TRBV6-4; D unresolved. The V end was cut by 0 bases, the J end by 0 bases, with 9 bases between. The germline CDR1 and CDR2 sequences are MRHNA and SNTAGT. The CDR3 loop spans 16 amino acids. The chain's CDR3 is CASSDSFRASYNEQFF. The CDR3 DNA reads TGTGCCAGCAGTGACTCGTTTAGGGCCTCCTACAATGAGCAGTTCTTC.

This clonotype has ten or more counts. J is TRBJ2-1 and V is TRBV5-1, with a tentative D call TRBD2 (6 bases). CDR1 is SGHRS and CDR2 is YFSETQ in the germline V gene. The CDR3 loop spans 15 amino acids. The V and J ends lost 3 bases and 3 bases respectively, with 13 bases between them. CDR3 sequence reads: CASSWDGGHYNEQFF. Here the CDR3 DNA reads TGCGCCAGCAGCTGGGACGGGGGTCACTACAATGAGCAGTTCTTC.

V is TRBV19 and J is TRBJ2-3; TRBD2 aligns across 8 bases. This CDR3 comprises 16 residues. The ends lost 1 base at V and 7 bases at J; junction bases unmatched: 10. CDR1 and CDR2 from the germline V gene are LNHDA and SQIVND (reference sequence). Written as DNA, the CDR3 is TGTGCCAGTAGTATAGGGCCAGCGGGAGTTTTGTATACGCAGTATTTT. Its protein product is CASSIGPAGVLYTQYF.

The CDR3 is CASTLPETGVSGANVLTF. DNA of the CDR3: TGTGCCAGCACCCTCCCCGAGACAGGGGTCTCTGGGGCCAACGTCCTGACTTTC. V is TRBV21-1 and J is TRBJ2-6; the table assigns TRBD1, which was not confirmed against the DNA. TRBV21-1 is designated a pseudogene. CDR3 length: 18 residues.

This clonotype came up a few times. The chain has TRBV7-9 and TRBJ2-7; TRBD2 matches 7 bases. This CDR3 has 17 residues. CDR1 is SEHNR and CDR2 is FQNEAQ in the germline V gene (reference sequence). With 5 bases clipped from V and 7 bases from J, the junction kept 20 bases outside the gene matches. CDR3 nucleotides: TGTGCCAGCAGCCGTGAGGACCAGCGGGGTGGACCCGATGAGCAGTACGTC. Translation: CASSREDQRGGPDEQYV.

This clonotype was observed a few times. The chain is built from TRBV5-1 and TRBJ1-5; 9 nucleotides agree with TRBD1. Germline loops: CDR1 SGHRS, CDR2 YFSETQ. The junction had 1 base not matched to a gene; V was cut back by 0 bases and J by 0 bases. The CDR3 runs 16 residues. CDR3 in amino acids: CASSLGTGVSNQPQHF. The CDR3 region has the DNA TGCGCCAGCAGCTTGGGGACAGGGGTTAGCAATCAGCCCCAGCATTTT. Based on the CDR3 plus reference TRBV5-1 and TRBJ1-5, the full variable domain is KAGVTQTPRYLIKTRGQQVTLSCSPISGHRSVSWYQQTPGQGLQFLFEYFSETQRNKGNFPGRFSGRQFSNSRSEMNVSTLELGDSALYLCASSLGTGVSNQPQHFGDGTRLSIL.

This clonotype was observed at least ten times. The J gene is TRBJ1-1, the V gene TRBV12-3 or TRBV12-4; TRBD1 aligns across 7 bases. V lost 2 bases, J lost 3 bases, and 12 bases stayed unmatched. This CDR3 has 17 residues. The CDR3 coding sequence is TGTGCCAGCAGTTTATTGGGGGACAGAATTCTAGACACTGAAGCTTTCTTT. Amino acid sequence: CASSLLGDRILDTEAFF.

This sequence joins TRBV7-2 and TRBJ2-1; no definite D call. V gave up 4 bases and J gave up 7 bases, with 11 bases separating them. The germline CDR1 and CDR2 sequences are SGHTA and FQGNSA. The CDR3 has 13 residues. The CDR3 here is CASSSTRINEQFF. For the CDR3, the DNA is TGTGCCAGCAGCTCGACGCGGATTAATGAGCAGTTCTTC.

This clonotype turned up a few times. The rearrangement uses TRBV11-2 and TRBJ2-3, with no clear D. Germline V gene data show CDR1 as SGHAT and CDR2 as FQNNGV. CDR3 length: 13 residues. The V and J ends lost 0 bases and 6 bases respectively, with 7 bases between them. The CDR3: CASSLEMWDTQYF. Here the CDR3 DNA reads TGTGCCAGCAGCTTAGAAATGTGGGATACGCAGTATTTT.

This chain links TRBV9 with TRBJ2-6, with TRBD1 matching over 7 bases. Germline V gene data show CDR1 as SGDLS and CDR2 as YYNGEE. The V and J ends lost 0 bases and 0 bases, in that order; junction bases with no gene match: 18. The CDR3 length is 22 residues. CDR3 residues: CASSVAHGHTRTGLSGANVLTF. The CDR3 DNA follows: TGTGCCAGCAGCGTAGCCCATGGGCATACTCGGACAGGTCTCTCTGGGGCCAACGTCCTGACTTTC.